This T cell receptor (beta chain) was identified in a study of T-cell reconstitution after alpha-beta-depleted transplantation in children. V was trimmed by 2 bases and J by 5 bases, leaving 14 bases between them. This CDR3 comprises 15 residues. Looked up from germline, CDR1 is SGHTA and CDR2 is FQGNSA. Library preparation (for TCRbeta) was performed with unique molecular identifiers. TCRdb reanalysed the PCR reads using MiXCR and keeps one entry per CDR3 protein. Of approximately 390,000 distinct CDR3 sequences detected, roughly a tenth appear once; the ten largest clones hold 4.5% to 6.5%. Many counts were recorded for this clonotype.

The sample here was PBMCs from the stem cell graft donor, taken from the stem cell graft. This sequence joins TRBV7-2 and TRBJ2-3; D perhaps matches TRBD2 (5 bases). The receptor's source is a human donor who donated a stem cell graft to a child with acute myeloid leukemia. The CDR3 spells CASSLLRYRGDTQYF. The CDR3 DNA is TGTGCCAGCAGCTTACTGCGCTACCGGGGAGATACGCAGTATTTT.